Below, 21 T cell receptor beta chains from the same sample are listed, as sequenced in a study of T-cell memory formation after mild COVID-19 (dated by TCRdb to the early 2020s). Library construction relied on 5' RACE. Sequencer: Illumina NovaSeq 6000. TCRdb's own reprocessing of the public reads used fastp at Q25 and MiXCR and kept productive beta chains. Rows matching on CDR3 protein sequence are summarized as one entry with the most common DNA and genes. The sample records roughly 250,000 distinct CDR3 sequences, around 17% of which are singletons. About 4% of the sample goes to the ten largest clones. The sequenced sample consisted of PBMCs or a T cell subset sorted from them (not recorded which). Receptors were obtained from a man younger than 30 who had mild COVID-19 (a few samples of this study predate the infection). The sample titles of this study are shuffled in the database, so cell type and time point are left out; the donor was told from shared clones.

The chain recombines TRBV14 with TRBJ2-3; D may be TRBD1 or TRBD2 (5 bases each). V lost 7 bases, J lost 1 base, and 9 bases lay in between. Germline V gene lookup returns CDR1 SGHDN and CDR2 FVKESK. This CDR3 comprises 13 residues. The CDR3 reads CASNQGRTDTQYF. The CDR3 DNA is TGTGCCAGCAATCAGGGACGCACAGATACGCAGTATTTT.

This clonotype has just a few counts. V usage is TRBV12-3 or TRBV12-4 and J usage is TRBJ1-5, with D hard to call. V lost 4 bases, J lost 0 bases, and 16 bases lay in between. The CDR3 consists of 17 residues. The CDR3 region is CASSSHDGWFSNQPQHF. The CDR3 nucleotides are TGTGCCAGCAGTTCCCACGACGGTTGGTTTAGCAATCAGCCCCAGCATTTT.

DNA for the CDR3: TGTGCCAGCAGCTTGGCAGGGGGCGGTTATGAAGCTTTCTTT. Translation gives CASSLAGGGYEAFF. V and J are TRBV5-5 and TRBJ1-1; 8 positions agree with TRBD1. Per germline, CDR1 SGHKS and CDR2 YYEKEE (reference sequence). This CDR3 spans 14 amino acids. The V gene end was trimmed by 0 bases and the J gene end by 7 bases; junction bases not matched to a gene: 5.

The CDR3 sequence: CASRRPEGADEQFF. CDR3 nucleotide sequence: TGTGCCAGCAGACGCCCAGAGGGGGCAGATGAGCAGTTCTTC. The rearrangement links TRBV7-8 to TRBJ2-1; 7 nucleotides agree with TRBD1. Trimming cost V 6 bases and J 8 bases; bases outside gene matches: 10. Germline CDR1 reads SGHVS; CDR2 reads FQNEAQ. The CDR3 is 14 residues long.

This clonotype was observed a handful of times. V is TRBV7-9 and J is TRBJ2-7, with 9 bases that match TRBD1. CDR3 length: 14 residues. The trim removed 5 bases at V and 4 bases at J, leaving 6 bases unmatched. The germline V gene has CDR1 SEHNR and CDR2 FQNEAQ (reference sequence). The CDR3 loop is CASSAGQGLYEQYF. CDR3 DNA: TGTGCCAGCAGCGCAGGACAGGGGTTGTACGAGCAGTACTTC. The complete variable domain, with remaining parts taken from reference TRBV7-9 and TRBJ2-7, reads DTGVSQNPRHKITKRGQNVTFRCDPISEHNRLYWYRQTLGQGPEFLTYFQNEAQLEKSRLLSDRFSAERPKGSFSTLEIQRTEQGDSAMYLCASSAGQGLYEQYFGPGTRLTVT.

This clonotype was counted between two and nine times. The CDR3 reads CSARVSGNSPLHF. The CDR3 nucleotides are TGCAGTGCTAGAGTCAGTGGGAATTCACCCCTCCACTTT. The V gene is TRBV20-1, the J gene TRBJ1-6; no clear D gene. V lost 1 base to trimming and J lost 7 bases, with 8 bases between them. Germline CDR1 reads DFQATT; CDR2 reads SNEGSKA (reference sequence). The CDR3 loop spans 13 amino acids.

Only a few counts were recorded for this clonotype. The rearrangement links TRBV20-1 to TRBJ1-2; D not resolved. Looked up from germline, CDR1 is DFQATT and CDR2 is SNEGSKA (reference sequence). Trimming removed 5 bases at V and 3 bases at J, with 16 bases between. The CDR3 totals 14 residues. CDR3: CSAAEGVNYYGYTF. The DNA of the CDR3 is TGCAGTGCTGCTGAAGGAGTAAACTACTATGGCTACACCTTC.

This clonotype was seen a few times. V usage is TRBV2 and J usage is TRBJ1-1; weak D call: TRBD1 (6 bases). V was cut by 5 bases and J by 9 bases, with 13 bases left in between. Germline V gives CDR1 SNHLY, CDR2 FYNNEI. The length of the CDR3 is 12 residues. The CDR3 loop reads CASSRDTAKAFF. CDR3 coding DNA: TGTGCCAGCAGTAGGGACACAGCCAAAGCTTTCTTT.

This clonotype showed up just once. This CDR3 is CASSTSGGSGETQYF. CDR3 DNA sequence: TGTGCCAGTTCGACTAGCGGGGGCTCCGGTGAGACCCAGTACTTC. The gene calls are TRBV25-1 and TRBJ2-5, with 12 nucleotides matching TRBD2. The CDR3 totals 15 residues. Germline V gene sequence: CDR1 MGHDK, CDR2 SYGVNS. Trimming cost V 9 bases and J 5 bases; bases outside gene matches: 10.

This clonotype was counted a single time. The V and J genes are TRBV6-5 and TRBJ1-6; D gene uncertain. The CDR3 runs 15 residues. Trimming removed 0 bases at V and 7 bases at J, with 10 bases between. Germline lookup yields CDR1 MNHEY and CDR2 SVGAGI. The CDR3 is CASSYSGTVNSPLHF. CDR3 nucleotide sequence: TGTGCCAGCAGTTACTCGGGAACGGTGAATTCACCCCTCCACTTT.

The rearrangement links TRBV12-3 or TRBV12-4 to TRBJ2-2; no definite D call. V was clipped by 5 bases and J by 8 bases, with 6 bases between them. This CDR3 comprises 11 residues. CDR3 region: CASSIRGELFF. The CDR3 region has the DNA TGTGCCAGCAGTATAAGGGGGGAGCTGTTTTTT.

This clonotype occurred many times. The chain combines TRBV7-9 with TRBJ2-7, with TRBD1 matching over 10 bases. The CDR3 totals 14 residues. Germline CDR1 reads SEHNR; CDR2 reads FQNEAQ (reference sequence). The V and J ends lost 1 base and 7 bases, in that order; junction bases with no gene match: 4. The CDR3 sequence: CASSLGQGAWEQYF. The CDR3 DNA follows: TGTGCCAGCAGCTTAGGACAGGGGGCCTGGGAGCAGTACTTC.

The J gene is TRBJ1-2, the V gene TRBV7-9; D unclear. The CDR3 is made up of 13 amino acids. In germline, CDR1 is SEHNR, CDR2 FQNEAQ (reference sequence). The V and J ends lost 5 bases and 4 bases respectively, with 11 bases between them. DNA for the CDR3: TGTGCCAGCAGCACCTTTGGCGCCTATGGCTACACCTTC. This codes for CASSTFGAYGYTF. Complete variable domain (other parts from reference TRBV7-9 and TRBJ1-2): DTGVSQNPRHKITKRGQNVTFRCDPISEHNRLYWYRQTLGQGPEFLTYFQNEAQLEKSRLLSDRFSAERPKGSFSTLEIQRTEQGDSAMYLCASSTFGAYGYTFGSGTRLTVV.

This clonotype was observed at least ten times. The V and J genes are TRBV5-1 and TRBJ2-3; 7 bases are shared with TRBD2. Germline trimming cut 2 bases from V and 4 bases from J; bases unmatched to any gene: 10. In germline, CDR1 is SGHRS, CDR2 YFSETQ. The CDR3 sequence is 16 residues long. CDR3 in amino acids: CASSFLTGGAPDTQYF. Here the CDR3 DNA reads TGCGCCAGCAGCTTCCTGACGGGGGGAGCCCCAGATACGCAGTATTTT.

The chain joins TRBV7-9 to TRBJ1-3; no clear D. Looked up from germline, CDR1 is SEHNR and CDR2 is FQNEAQ (reference sequence). The V end was cut by 4 bases, the J end by 0 bases, with 13 bases between. The CDR3 is 16 amino acids. The CDR3 here is CASSYTRGSSGNTIYF. The CDR3 DNA follows: TGTGCCAGCAGCTACACCCGCGGGAGCTCTGGAAACACCATATATTTT.

In this sample, this clonotype turned up a few times. The rearrangement joins TRBV30 to TRBJ1-2; TRBD1 aligns across 7 bases. This CDR3 has 17 residues. Losses at the gene ends were 1 base for V and 6 bases for J; bases not matched to a gene: 17. Germline CDR1 and CDR2: GTSNPN and SVGIG (reference sequence). CDR3 region: CAWSAKTGNTGVDGYTF. The CDR3 region has the DNA TGTGCCTGGAGTGCCAAAACCGGGAATACAGGGGTCGATGGCTACACCTTC.

This clonotype showed up just a few times. The chain recombines TRBV6-5 with TRBJ2-1; D is uncertain. Germline assignment: CDR1 MNHEY and CDR2 SVGAGI. The CDR3 sequence is 14 residues long. V was trimmed by 0 bases and J by 2 bases, leaving 5 bases between them. As DNA, the CDR3 is TGTGCCAGCAGTTACTCGACGGCCTACAATGAGCAGTTCTTC. Amino acid sequence: CASSYSTAYNEQFF.

This clonotype has just a few counts. V usage is TRBV18 and J usage is TRBJ2-7; D is ambiguous. CDR1 and CDR2 (germline): KGHSH, LQKENI. The CDR3 covers 12 residues. Trimming stripped 6 bases from V and 2 bases from J, with 8 bases between. This CDR3 is CASSGSAYEQYF. Written as DNA, the CDR3 is TGTGCCAGCTCCGGAAGCGCCTACGAGCAGTACTTC.

This clonotype has only a few counts. The genes are TRBV7-9 and TRBJ2-2, with 7 bases aligning to TRBD2. Germline lookup yields CDR1 SEHNR and CDR2 FQNEAQ (reference sequence). This CDR3 spans 15 amino acids. J gave up 6 bases and V 2 bases, and 6 bases lay outside the gene matches. In nucleotides, the CDR3 is TGTGCCAGCAGCTTAAGCGGGGAGCTATCCGGGGAGCTGTTTTTT. Translating gives CASSLSGELSGELFF.

V gene TRBV9 combines with J gene TRBJ1-1; a weak D match, TRBD1 (6 bases). V dropped 3 bases and J dropped 9 bases, with 18 bases sitting between them. Germline CDR1 SGDLS, CDR2 YYNGEE. The CDR3 is made up of 14 amino acids. The CDR3 sequence: CASSASATGHQAFF. CDR3 DNA: TGTGCCAGCAGCGCCTCCGCTACAGGGCACCAAGCTTTCTTT.

This clonotype occurred a few times. The J gene is TRBJ1-1, the V gene TRBV20-1; tentatively, D is TRBD1 (5 bases). Germline CDR1 is DFQATT and CDR2 is SNEGSKA (reference sequence). The CDR3 extends over 11 amino acids. The ends were cut back, 1 base at V and 7 bases at J, with 7 bases in the middle. CDR3 in DNA: TGCAGTGCTAGAGTCCAGGGTGAAGCTTTCTTT. Its translation: CSARVQGEAFF.